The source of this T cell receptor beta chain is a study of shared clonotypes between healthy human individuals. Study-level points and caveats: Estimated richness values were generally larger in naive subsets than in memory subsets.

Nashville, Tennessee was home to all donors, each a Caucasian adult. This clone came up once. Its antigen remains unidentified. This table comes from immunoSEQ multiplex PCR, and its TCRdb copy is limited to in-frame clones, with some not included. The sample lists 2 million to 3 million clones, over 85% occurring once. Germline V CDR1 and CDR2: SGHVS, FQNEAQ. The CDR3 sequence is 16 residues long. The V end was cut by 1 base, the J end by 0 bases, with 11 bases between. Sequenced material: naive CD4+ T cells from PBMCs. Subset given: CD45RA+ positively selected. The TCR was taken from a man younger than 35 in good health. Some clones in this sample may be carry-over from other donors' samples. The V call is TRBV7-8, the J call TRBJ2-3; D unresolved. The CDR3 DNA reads TGTGCCAGCAGCTTAGACGTTGCTATAAGCACAGATACGCAGTATTTT. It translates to CASSLDVAISTDTQYF.